Listed below are T cell receptor beta chains from one sample, sequenced in a study of T cell clones after liver transplantation. The repertoire was sequenced with immunoSEQ multiplex PCR; TCRdb's copy has only in-frame clones and lacks some. The sample shows 20,000 to 25,000 clones, about 77% of them seen only once. Sequencing used CD8+ T cells from blood, obtained 52 to 60 months after liver transplant. The receptors originated from a human patient who received a liver transplant. Part of the T cells may come from the graft donor. Both conserved end residues are part of each CDR3. Fields, in order: CDR3 protein, CDR3 DNA, J gene, V gene, D gene, clone size. D genes are given only for firm matches. Clone size is stated in some rows and not others, as once, few, many or a class when expanded.

CASSSPPTSGGMYEQYF	TGTGCCAGCAGCTCCCCCCCGACTAGCGGGGGGATGTACGAGCAGTACTTC	TRBJ2-7	TRBV7-9	TRBD2	.
CASSLWGSGGYTF	TGTGCCAGCAGCTTATGGGGGAGCGGTGGCTACACCTTC	TRBJ1-2	TRBV5-6	.	.
CASSPTGTDYYEQYF	TGTGCCAGCAGCCCCACCGGGACAGACTACTACGAGCAGTACTTC	TRBJ2-7	TRBV28	TRBD1	.
CASSISGLNTEAFF	TGTGCCAGCAGCATATCAGGGCTGAACACTGAAGCTTTCTTT	TRBJ1-1	TRBV7-2	.	.
CASSLVDGTGAMNTEAFF	TGTGCCAGCAGTTTAGTAGACGGGACAGGGGCTATGAACACTGAAGCTTTCTTT	TRBJ1-1	TRBV28	TRBD1	.
CASSLFTGDHSNQPQHF	TGTGCCAGCAGCTTGTTCACAGGGGATCATAGCAATCAGCCCCAGCATTTT	TRBJ1-5	TRBV5-6	TRBD1	few
CASSQVGGVGEQYF	TGCGCCAGCAGCCAAGTGGGGGGCGTAGGCGAGCAGTACTTC	TRBJ2-7	TRBV4-1	.	.
CASSIRGGDNEQFF	TGTGCCAGCAGCATACGGGGGGGGGACAATGAGCAGTTCTTC	TRBJ2-1	TRBV5-4	TRBD2	.
CASSFLSGEGHNEQFF	TGTGCCAGCAGTTTCCTGAGCGGGGAAGGGCACAATGAGCAGTTCTTC	TRBJ2-1	TRBV28	TRBD2	few
CASSKVAGRKNTEAFF	TGTGCCAGCAGCAAAGTGGCGGGACGGAAGAACACTGAAGCTTTCTTT	TRBJ1-1	TRBV21-1	.	.
CASSQVAGGQRENTGELFF	TGCGCCAGCAGCCAAGTAGCGGGGGGGCAACGCGAGAACACCGGGGAGCTGTTTTTT	TRBJ2-2	TRBV4-1	TRBD2	few
CASSLNQGEKLFF	TGTGCCAGCAGTCTCAATCAGGGTGAAAAACTGTTTTTT	TRBJ1-4	TRBV27	.	.
CASSPTAGTGNYEQYF	TGTGCCAGCAGTCCTACCGCCGGGACAGGGAACTACGAGCAGTACTTC	TRBJ2-7	TRBV28	TRBD1	.
CASSFSGIIDYEQYF	TGTGCCAGCAGTTTTTCCGGGATTATCGACTACGAGCAGTACTTC	TRBJ2-7	TRBV27	.	.
CASSWPGQGSDEQFF	TGTGCCAGCAGCTGGCCGGGACAGGGTTCGGATGAGCAGTTCTTC	TRBJ2-1	TRBV5-6	TRBD1	.
CASSLQGSTEAFF	TGTGCCAGCAGCCTTCAGGGAAGCACTGAAGCTTTCTTT	TRBJ1-1	TRBV27	.	few
CASSVVGLAADTQYF	TGTGCCAGCAGCGTAGTGGGACTAGCTGCAGATACGCAGTATTTT	TRBJ2-3	TRBV9	TRBD2	.